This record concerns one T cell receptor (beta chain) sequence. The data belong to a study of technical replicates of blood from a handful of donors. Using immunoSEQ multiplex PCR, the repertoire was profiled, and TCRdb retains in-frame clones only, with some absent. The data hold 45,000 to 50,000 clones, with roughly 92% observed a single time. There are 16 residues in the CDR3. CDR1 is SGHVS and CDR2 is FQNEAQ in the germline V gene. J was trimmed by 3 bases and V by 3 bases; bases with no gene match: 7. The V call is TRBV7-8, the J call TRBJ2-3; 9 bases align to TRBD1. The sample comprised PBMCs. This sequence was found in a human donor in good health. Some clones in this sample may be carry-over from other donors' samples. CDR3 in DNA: TGTGCCAGCAGCTTGCGCCGGGACAGGGCGACAGATACGCAGTATTTT. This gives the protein CASSLRRDRATDTQYF. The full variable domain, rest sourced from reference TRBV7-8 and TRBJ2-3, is GAGVSQSPRYKVAKRGQDVALRCDPISGHVSLFWYQQALGQGPEFLTYFQNEAQLDKSGLPSDRFFAERPEGSVSTLKIQRTQQEDSAVYLCASSLRRDRATDTQYFGPGTRLTVL.